A selection of T cell receptor beta chains follows, all from one sample in a study of HIV-infected patients and healthy controls. MiXCR was run by TCRdb on the 5' RACE reads, yielding one entry per CDR3 protein. The data hold 50,000 to 80,000 distinct CDR3 sequences, with roughly 19% observed a single time. The sample taken for sequencing was CD4+ T cells from blood. These receptor sequences come from a human donor in good health. CDR3s leave out the opening cysteine and the closing phenylalanine or tryptophan.

V gene	J gene	CDR3 protein
TRBV15	TRBJ1-6	ATSRGGGGAMNSPLH
TRBV29-1	TRBJ1-1	SVETIHGTEAF
TRBV29-1	TRBJ2-7	SVQRSLGTNYEQY
TRBV20-1	TRBJ2-1	SALIPGSPQF
TRBV7-9	TRBJ1-3	ASSWGQGSGNTIY
TRBV11-2	TRBJ1-3	ASSPNPRQVSGNTIY
TRBV2	TRBJ2-7	ASSHGTGKGSYEQY
TRBV29-1	TRBJ1-1	SAPRGGAGTEAF
TRBV6-5	TRBJ1-1	ASRANLGDTEAF
TRBV29-1	TRBJ1-5	SVESGGQPQH
TRBV4-1	TRBJ2-3	ASSQDVAASGSTQY
TRBV29-1	TRBJ1-3	SVEGSGNTIY
TRBV20-1	TRBJ1-4	SAREFEGQVGKLF
TRBV2	TRBJ2-1	ATRGPSSYNEQF
TRBV24-1	TRBJ2-1	ATSDLQGNSYNEQF
TRBV29-1	TRBJ1-2	SVETGSGNYGYT
TRBV12-3/TRBV12-4	TRBJ2-3	ASSLGGSGTDTQY
TRBV20-1	TRBJ1-4	SIKPGATNEKLF
TRBV5-1	TRBJ2-2	ASRRTGGPANTGELF
TRBV14	TRBJ2-5	ASSPQLQETQY
TRBV28	TRBJ1-1	ASSLGQLLNTEAF
TRBV20-1	TRBJ2-1	SASQRGNNEQF
TRBV9	TRBJ1-2	ASSKGLDYGYT
TRBV19	TRBJ2-5	ASSRSGGREETQY
TRBV6-2/TRBV6-3	TRBJ1-1	ASSYRNREGTEAF
TRBV7-2	TRBJ2-5	ASRKLVGETQY
TRBV9	TRBJ1-4	ASSVGMTNEKLF
TRBV7-9	TRBJ1-1	ASSPQPTQNTEAF